This TCR beta chain appears in the sequencing data of a study of sequential checkpoint blockade in melanoma. This clone was observed a handful of times. Treatment: randomized to nivolumab then ipilimumab (arm A) or the reverse (arm B). Sequencing used immunoSEQ multiplex PCR; TCRdb keeps in-frame clones, though not all of them. The table records about 3,600 clones, 60% to 70% of them present only once. CDR3 length: 16 residues. The germline CDR1 and CDR2 sequences are SGHVS and FQNEAQ. The trim removed 1 base at V and 3 bases at J, leaving 4 bases unmatched. This specimen consisted of CD8+ T cells sorted from blood (inferred from file names), obtained from a patient given nivolumab and ipilimumab in sequence. The gene calls are TRBV7-8 and TRBJ2-1; 9 nucleotides agree with TRBD2. The TCR originated in a human donor with melanoma. DNA of the CDR3: TGTGCCAGCAGCTTAGAAGCGGGAGGACTCTACAATGAGCAGTTCTTC. Translation gives CASSLEAGGLYNEQFF.